This is a list of T cell receptor beta chains from one sample in a study of blood T cell repertoires in COVID-19. Assay: immunoSEQ multiplex PCR; the TCRdb copy retains only in-frame clones and omits some. Among approximately 180,000 clones listed, approximately 85% were seen once. The specimen was peripheral blood. Receptors originate from a man between 60 and 75 years old with acute or convalescent COVID-19. Both conserved end residues are part of each CDR3.

j_gene: TRBJ2-5
v_gene: TRBV5-1
CDR3aa: CASSLAQGMETQYF

j_gene: TRBJ2-1
v_gene: TRBV7-2
CDR3aa: CASSFPTIKGNTEQFF

j_gene: TRBJ2-7
v_gene: TRBV5-1
CDR3aa: CASSFAATAFYEQYF

j_gene: TRBJ2-7
v_gene: TRBV3-1/TRBV3-2
CDR3aa: CASSDLAQGGEQYF

j_gene: TRBJ2-7
v_gene: TRBV5-1
CDR3aa: CASSSPGTSGYEQYF

j_gene: TRBJ2-7
v_gene: TRBV18
CDR3aa: CASSPETPTYEQYF

j_gene: TRBJ2-1
v_gene: TRBV4-1
CDR3aa: CASSRLAGTSGNEQFF

j_gene: TRBJ2-1
v_gene: TRBV15
CDR3aa: CATSRTRDSVYNEQFF

j_gene: TRBJ2-3
v_gene: TRBV3-1/TRBV3-2
CDR3aa: CASSLGTTGDTQYF

j_gene: TRBJ1-2
v_gene: TRBV10-3
CDR3aa: CAIRAAGGGGYTF

j_gene: TRBJ1-2
v_gene: TRBV28
CDR3aa: CASSLPGGGYGYTF

j_gene: TRBJ2-5
v_gene: TRBV7-2
CDR3aa: CASSKTGTSRETQYF

j_gene: TRBJ2-7
v_gene: TRBV18
CDR3aa: CASSPAGPNYEQYF

j_gene: TRBJ2-3
v_gene: TRBV27
CDR3aa: CASSLGQGASTDTQYF

j_gene: TRBJ1-2
v_gene: TRBV7-9
CDR3aa: CASSQPTGNYGYTF

j_gene: TRBJ2-3
v_gene: TRBV12-3/TRBV12-4
CDR3aa: CASSLQLDTQYF

j_gene: TRBJ1-1
v_gene: TRBV28
CDR3aa: CASSPTTGGRTEAFF

j_gene: TRBJ2-1
v_gene: TRBV7-2
CDR3aa: CASSLGGLPSRRQFF

j_gene: TRBJ2-2
v_gene: TRBV7-8
CDR3aa: CASSSTSGRTGELFF

j_gene: TRBJ2-3
v_gene: TRBV18
CDR3aa: CASSPPLAGVTPPDTQYF

j_gene: TRBJ2-1
v_gene: TRBV5-1
CDR3aa: CASSPDGSSYNEQFF

j_gene: TRBJ1-4
v_gene: TRBV28
CDR3aa: CASSRGGTGHEKLFF

j_gene: TRBJ2-1
v_gene: TRBV7-2
CDR3aa: CASSRRAQGEQFF

j_gene: TRBJ2-7
v_gene: TRBV7-2
CDR3aa: CASSLVAGGGMYEQYF

j_gene: TRBJ1-2
v_gene: TRBV3-1/TRBV3-2
CDR3aa: CASSEGSYGYTF

j_gene: TRBJ2-3
v_gene: TRBV6-2/TRBV6-3
CDR3aa: CASSYQSGIGNTDTQYF

j_gene: TRBJ1-2
v_gene: TRBV28
CDR3aa: CASSLSRGMDGYTF

j_gene: TRBJ1-5
v_gene: TRBV9
CDR3aa: CASSVTGGNQPQHF

j_gene: TRBJ2-7
v_gene: TRBV11-2
CDR3aa: CASSPSGSSYEQYF

j_gene: TRBJ1-1
v_gene: TRBV28
CDR3aa: CASSFGGLTEAFF

j_gene: TRBJ2-7
v_gene: TRBV20-1
CDR3aa: CSASGPPGAEQYF

j_gene: TRBJ2-1
v_gene: TRBV10-1
CDR3aa: CASLGRRHNEQFF

j_gene: TRBJ2-7
v_gene: TRBV30
CDR3aa: CAWSSTGGLYYEQYF

j_gene: TRBJ2-7
v_gene: TRBV2
CDR3aa: CASCRDTLSYEQYF

j_gene: TRBJ2-3
v_gene: TRBV27
CDR3aa: CASSLVRGRRDTQYF

j_gene: TRBJ1-1
v_gene: TRBV7-9
CDR3aa: CASLPPDRNTEAFF

j_gene: TRBJ2-1
v_gene: TRBV7-6
CDR3aa: CASSLVPGNRGAYNEQFF

j_gene: TRBJ1-2
v_gene: TRBV29-1
CDR3aa: CSVEAYSGGSYGYTF

j_gene: TRBJ2-7
v_gene: TRBV27
CDR3aa: CASSGQGAGELNEQYF

j_gene: TRBJ1-1
v_gene: TRBV6-2/TRBV6-3
CDR3aa: CASSRLTVKNTEAFF

j_gene: TRBJ1-4
v_gene: TRBV5-1
CDR3aa: CASSLEGGGKLFF

j_gene: TRBJ1-4
v_gene: TRBV6-1
CDR3aa: CASSDPGLGEKLFF

j_gene: TRBJ2-5
v_gene: TRBV28
CDR3aa: CASSQGGRQETQYF

j_gene: TRBJ2-1
v_gene: TRBV5-1
CDR3aa: CASSLAGLAGRYNEQFF

j_gene: TRBJ1-2
v_gene: TRBV25-1
CDR3aa: CASSETGGQGGYTF

j_gene: TRBJ2-7
v_gene: TRBV28
CDR3aa: CASSLRTSGSYEQYF